Below, one T cell receptor beta chain is given with its context. TCRdb keeps only in-frame clones here, not all; method: immunoSEQ multiplex PCR. The data contain over 25,000 clones, about nine tenths of them singletons. The entry originates in a study of T cell changes during pregnancy in multiple sclerosis. CDR1 and CDR2 from the germline V gene are MNHEY and SVGAGI. The CDR3 has 13 residues. The germline V and J ends were trimmed by 5 bases and 6 bases, with 14 bases remaining between them. Sample: CD8+ T cells from peripheral blood mononuclear cells, taken after pregnancy. The receptor comes from a female donor with multiple sclerosis, enrolled in a pregnancy study. The chain couples TRBV6-5 to TRBJ2-7; D may be TRBD2 (6 bases). The CDR3 region is CASSPRESSEQYF. Written as DNA, the CDR3 is TGTGCCAGCAGTCCACGGGAGTCCAGCGAGCAGTACTTC.